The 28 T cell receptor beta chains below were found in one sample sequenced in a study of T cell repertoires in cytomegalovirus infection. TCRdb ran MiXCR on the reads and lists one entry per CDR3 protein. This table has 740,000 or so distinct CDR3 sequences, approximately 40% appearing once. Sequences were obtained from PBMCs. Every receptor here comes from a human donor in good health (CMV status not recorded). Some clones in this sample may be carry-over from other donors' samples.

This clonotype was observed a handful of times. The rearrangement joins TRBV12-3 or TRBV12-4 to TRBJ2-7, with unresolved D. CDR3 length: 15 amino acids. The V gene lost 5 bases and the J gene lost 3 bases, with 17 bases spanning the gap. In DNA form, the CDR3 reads TGTGCCAGCAGTGCCACAGAGGCAGGCATCTACGAGCAGTACTTC. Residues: CASSATEAGIYEQYF.

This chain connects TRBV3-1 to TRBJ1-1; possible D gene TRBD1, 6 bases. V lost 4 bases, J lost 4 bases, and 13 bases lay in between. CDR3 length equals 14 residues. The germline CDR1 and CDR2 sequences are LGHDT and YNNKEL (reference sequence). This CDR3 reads CASSPTGLATEAFF. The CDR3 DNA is TGTGCCAGCAGCCCTACAGGGTTGGCCACTGAAGCTTTCTTT. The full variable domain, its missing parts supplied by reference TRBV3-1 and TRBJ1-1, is DTAVSQTPKYLVTQMGNDKSIKCEQNLGHDTMYWYKQDSKKFLKIMFSYNNKELIINETVPNRFSPKSPDKAHLNLHINSLELGDSAVYFCASSPTGLATEAFFGQGTRLTVV.

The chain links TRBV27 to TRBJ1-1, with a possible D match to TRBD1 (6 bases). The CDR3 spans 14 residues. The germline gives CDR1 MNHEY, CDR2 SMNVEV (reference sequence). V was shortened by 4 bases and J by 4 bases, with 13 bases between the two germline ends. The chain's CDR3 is CASSSRTAGTEAFF. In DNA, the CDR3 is TGTGCCAGCAGTTCTCGGACAGCGGGCACTGAAGCTTTCTTT.

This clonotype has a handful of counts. For the CDR3, the DNA is TGCGCCAGCACAAGCTCCACCTCTGGAAACACCATATATTTT. Protein product: CASTSSTSGNTIYF. This chain links TRBV10-2 with TRBJ1-3; D call uncertain. Germline V lookup: CDR1 WSHSY, CDR2 SAAADI. Trimming left V 7 bases short and J 0 bases short, with 10 bases between. This CDR3 has 14 amino acids.

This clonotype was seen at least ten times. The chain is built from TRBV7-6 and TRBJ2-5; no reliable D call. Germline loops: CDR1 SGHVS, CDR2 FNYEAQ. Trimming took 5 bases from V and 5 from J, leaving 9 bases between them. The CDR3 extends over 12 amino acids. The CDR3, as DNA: TGTGCCAGCAGCCGTGTCCTGGAGACCCAGTACTTC. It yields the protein CASSRVLETQYF.

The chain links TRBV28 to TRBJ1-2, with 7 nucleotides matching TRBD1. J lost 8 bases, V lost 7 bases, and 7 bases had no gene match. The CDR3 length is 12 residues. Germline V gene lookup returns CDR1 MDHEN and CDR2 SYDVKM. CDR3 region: CASTATGYGYTF. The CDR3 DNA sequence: TGTGCCAGCACCGCGACAGGGTACGGCTACACCTTC.

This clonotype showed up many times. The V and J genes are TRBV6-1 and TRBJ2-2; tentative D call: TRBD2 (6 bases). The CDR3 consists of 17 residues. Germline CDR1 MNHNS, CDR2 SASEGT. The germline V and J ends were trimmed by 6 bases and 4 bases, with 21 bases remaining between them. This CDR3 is CASRELERARATGELFF. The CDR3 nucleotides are TGTGCCAGCAGGGAGTTGGAGCGGGCGAGGGCCACCGGGGAGCTGTTTTTT.

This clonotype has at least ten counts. The CDR3 sequence is CASVGQLNTEAFF. The CDR3 DNA reads TGTGCCAGCGTGGGACAGCTGAACACTGAAGCTTTCTTT. The chain couples TRBV7-9 to TRBJ1-1, with 7 bases aligning to TRBD1. Germline V gives CDR1 SEHNR, CDR2 FQNEAQ (reference sequence). The V and J ends lost 8 bases and 0 bases, in that order; junction bases with no gene match: 3. CDR3 length: 13 residues.

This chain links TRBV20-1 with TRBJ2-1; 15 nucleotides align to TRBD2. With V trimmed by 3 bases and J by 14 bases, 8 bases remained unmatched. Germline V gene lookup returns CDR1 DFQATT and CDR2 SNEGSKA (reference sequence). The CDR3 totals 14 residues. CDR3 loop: CSARGTSGRQGEFF. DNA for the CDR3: TGCAGTGCTAGGGGGACTAGCGGGAGGCAGGGGGAGTTCTTC.

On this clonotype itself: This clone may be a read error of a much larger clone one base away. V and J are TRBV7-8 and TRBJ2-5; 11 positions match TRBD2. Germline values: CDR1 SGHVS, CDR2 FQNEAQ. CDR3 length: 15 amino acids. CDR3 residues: CASSPRLAGQETQNF. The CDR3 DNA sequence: TGTGCCAGCAGCCCACGACTAGCGGGGCAAGAGACCCAGAACTTC.

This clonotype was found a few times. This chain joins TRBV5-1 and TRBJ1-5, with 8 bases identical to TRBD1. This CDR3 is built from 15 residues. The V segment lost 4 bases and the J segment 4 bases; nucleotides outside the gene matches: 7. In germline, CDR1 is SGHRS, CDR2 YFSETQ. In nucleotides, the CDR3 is TGCGCCAGCAGCCCCCAGGGGGCCCTGAATCAGCCCCAGCATTTT. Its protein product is CASSPQGALNQPQHF. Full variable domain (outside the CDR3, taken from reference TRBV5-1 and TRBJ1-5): KAGVTQTPRYLIKTRGQQVTLSCSPISGHRSVSWYQQTPGQGLQFLFEYFSETQRNKGNFPGRFSGRQFSNSRSEMNVSTLELGDSALYLCASSPQGALNQPQHFGDGTRLSIL.

CDR3 amino acids: CASSLTGGYYGYTF. In DNA, the CDR3 is TGTGCCAGCAGTTTAACAGGGGGATACTATGGCTACACCTTC. The V gene is TRBV12-3 or TRBV12-4, the J gene TRBJ1-2; 8 nucleotides match TRBD1. Germline trimming cut 2 bases from V and 3 bases from J; bases unmatched to any gene: 2. The CDR3 runs to 14 residues.

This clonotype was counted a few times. CDR3 region: CASRGQTSGNTIYF. CDR3 nucleotide sequence: TGTGCCAGCAGGGGACAGACCTCTGGAAACACCATATATTTT. This chain uses TRBV6-5 with TRBJ1-3; 7 bases are shared with TRBD1. Germline trimming cut 6 bases from V and 0 bases from J; bases unmatched to any gene: 2. The CDR3 extends over 14 amino acids. Germline V gene lookup returns CDR1 MNHEY and CDR2 SVGAGI.

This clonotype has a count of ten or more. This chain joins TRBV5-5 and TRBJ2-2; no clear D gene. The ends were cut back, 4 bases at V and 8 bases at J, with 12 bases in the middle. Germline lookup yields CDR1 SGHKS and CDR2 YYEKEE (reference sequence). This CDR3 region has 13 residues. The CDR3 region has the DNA TGTGCCAGCAGCCTCGGTGGTATGGGGGAGCTGTTTTTT. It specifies CASSLGGMGELFF.

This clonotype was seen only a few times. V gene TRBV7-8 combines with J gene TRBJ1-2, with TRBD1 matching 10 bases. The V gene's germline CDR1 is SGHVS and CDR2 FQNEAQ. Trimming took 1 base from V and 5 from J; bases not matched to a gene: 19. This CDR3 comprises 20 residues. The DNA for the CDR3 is TGTGCCAGCAGCTTAGGGGAGGGGGACAGGGGATTCACCGAGCCTTATGGCTACACCTTC. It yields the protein CASSLGEGDRGFTEPYGYTF. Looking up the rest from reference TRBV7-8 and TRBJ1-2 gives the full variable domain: GAGVSQSPRYKVAKRGQDVALRCDPISGHVSLFWYQQALGQGPEFLTYFQNEAQLDKSGLPSDRFFAERPEGSVSTLKIQRTQQEDSAVYLCASSLGEGDRGFTEPYGYTFGSGTRLTVV.

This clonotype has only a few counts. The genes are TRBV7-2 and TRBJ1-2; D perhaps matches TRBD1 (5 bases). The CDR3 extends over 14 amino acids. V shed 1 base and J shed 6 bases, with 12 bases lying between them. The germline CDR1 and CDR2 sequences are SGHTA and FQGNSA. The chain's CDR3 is CASSLGNRGDGYTF. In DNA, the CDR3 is TGTGCCAGCAGCTTAGGGAATCGAGGGGATGGCTACACCTTC.

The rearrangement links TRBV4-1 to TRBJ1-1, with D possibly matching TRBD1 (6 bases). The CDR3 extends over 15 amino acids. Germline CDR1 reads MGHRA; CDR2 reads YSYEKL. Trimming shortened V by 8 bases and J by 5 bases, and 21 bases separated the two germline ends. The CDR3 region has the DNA TGCGCCAGCTTTCCAGAAGGGGGGCGCGGGACTGAAGCTTTCTTT. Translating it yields CASFPEGGRGTEAFF.

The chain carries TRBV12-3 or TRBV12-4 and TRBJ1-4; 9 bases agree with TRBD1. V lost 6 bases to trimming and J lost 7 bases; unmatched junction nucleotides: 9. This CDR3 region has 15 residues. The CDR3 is CASRPGQGRVEKLFF. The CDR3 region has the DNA TGTGCCAGCAGACCGGGACAGGGACGGGTTGAAAAACTGTTTTTT.

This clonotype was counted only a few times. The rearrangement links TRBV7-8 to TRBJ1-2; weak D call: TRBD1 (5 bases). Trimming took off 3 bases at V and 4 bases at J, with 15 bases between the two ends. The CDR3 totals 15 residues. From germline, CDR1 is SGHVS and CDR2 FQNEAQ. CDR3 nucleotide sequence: TGTGCCAGCAGCTTCTTGGAGGGGAACCTCTATGGCTACACCTTC. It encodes CASSFLEGNLYGYTF.

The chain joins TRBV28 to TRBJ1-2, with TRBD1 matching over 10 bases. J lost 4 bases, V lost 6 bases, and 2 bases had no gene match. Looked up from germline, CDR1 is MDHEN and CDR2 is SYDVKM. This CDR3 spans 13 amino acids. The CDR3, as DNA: TGTGCCAGCAGCGGGGACAGGGGCTATGGCTACACCTTC. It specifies CASSGDRGYGYTF.

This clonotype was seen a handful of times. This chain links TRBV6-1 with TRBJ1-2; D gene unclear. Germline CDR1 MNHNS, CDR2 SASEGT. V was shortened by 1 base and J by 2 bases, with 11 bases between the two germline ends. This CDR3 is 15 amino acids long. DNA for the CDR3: TGTGCCAGCAGTGAAGTAAGGACTAAGAACTATGGCTACACCTTC. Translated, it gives CASSEVRTKNYGYTF.

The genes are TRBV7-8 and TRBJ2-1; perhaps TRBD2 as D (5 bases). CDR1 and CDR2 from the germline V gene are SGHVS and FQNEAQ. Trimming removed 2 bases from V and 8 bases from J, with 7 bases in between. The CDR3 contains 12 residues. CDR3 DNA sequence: TGTGCCAGCAGCTTAATGAGGGATGAGCAGTTCTTC. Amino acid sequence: CASSLMRDEQFF.

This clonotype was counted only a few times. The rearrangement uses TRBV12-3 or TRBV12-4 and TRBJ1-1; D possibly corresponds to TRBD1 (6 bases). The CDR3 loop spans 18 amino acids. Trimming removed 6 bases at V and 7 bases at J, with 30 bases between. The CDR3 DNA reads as TGTGCCAGCAGCTCAGGGAACCGGGACACCTCGCTTGGAGGTGAAGCTTTCTTT. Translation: CASSSGNRDTSLGGEAFF.

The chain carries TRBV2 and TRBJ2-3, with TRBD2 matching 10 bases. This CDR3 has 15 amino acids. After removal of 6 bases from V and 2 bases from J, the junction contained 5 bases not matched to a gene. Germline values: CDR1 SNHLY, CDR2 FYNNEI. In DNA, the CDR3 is TGTGCCAGCAGCGCGGGACTAGCGTACACAGATACGCAGTATTTT. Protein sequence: CASSAGLAYTDTQYF.

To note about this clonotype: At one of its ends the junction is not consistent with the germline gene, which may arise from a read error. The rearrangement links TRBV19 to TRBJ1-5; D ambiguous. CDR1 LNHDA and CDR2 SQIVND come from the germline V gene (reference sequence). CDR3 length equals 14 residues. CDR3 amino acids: CAISIRDSNQPQHF. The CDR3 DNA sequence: TGTGCCATTAGTATCCGGGATAGCAATCAGCCCCAGCATTTT.

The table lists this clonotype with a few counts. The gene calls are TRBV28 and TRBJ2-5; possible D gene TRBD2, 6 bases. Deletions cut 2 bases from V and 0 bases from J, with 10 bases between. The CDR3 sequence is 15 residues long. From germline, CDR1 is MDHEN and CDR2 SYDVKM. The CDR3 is CASSLAGTYQETQYF. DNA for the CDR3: TGTGCCAGCAGTTTAGCGGGGACGTACCAAGAGACCCAGTACTTC.

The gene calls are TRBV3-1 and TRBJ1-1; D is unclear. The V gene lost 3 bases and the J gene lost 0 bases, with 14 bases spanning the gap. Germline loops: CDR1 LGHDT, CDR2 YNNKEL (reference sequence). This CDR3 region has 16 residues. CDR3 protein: CASSHPGGDLNTEAFF. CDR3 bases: TGTGCCAGCAGCCACCCCGGCGGAGACCTGAACACTGAAGCTTTCTTT.

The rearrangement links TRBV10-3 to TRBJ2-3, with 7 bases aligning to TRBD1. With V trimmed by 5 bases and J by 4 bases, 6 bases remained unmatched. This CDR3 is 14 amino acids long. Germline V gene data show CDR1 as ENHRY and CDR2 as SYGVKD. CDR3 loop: CAISIRQGADTQYF. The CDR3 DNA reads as TGTGCCATCAGTATACGACAGGGTGCAGATACGCAGTATTTT.